Listed below are T cell receptor beta chains from one sample, sequenced in a study of blood T cell repertoires in COVID-19. The table came from immunoSEQ multiplex PCR; TCRdb's copy has only in-frame clones and leaves some out. The sample gives about 170,000 clones, 80% to 95% of which show up once; about 5.3% is in the top ten. Source material: peripheral blood. The receptors derive from a young man with COVID-19, enrolled during active disease. Each CDR3 is given with its conserved first and last residue. A D gene is named only where the DNA matches it firmly. A row's size may be missing; if present it is once, few, many or a size class.

J gene,clone size,D gene,V gene,CDR3 DNA,CDR3 protein
TRBJ1-1,-,-,TRBV21-1,TGTGCCAGCAGCAAAGGGACAGGGGACACTGAAGCTTTCTTT,CASSKGTGDTEAFF
TRBJ2-3,-,-,TRBV5-1,TGCGCCAGCAGCTTGGTCCCTAGCACAGATACGCAGTATTTT,CASSLVPSTDTQYF
TRBJ1-2,few,TRBD1,TRBV29-1,TGCAGCGTTGGAGGGACAGGGGGTGGCTACACCTTC,CSVGGTGGGYTF
TRBJ1-1,-,-,TRBV2,TGTGCCAGCAGTGCGGTAACTGAAGCTTTCTTT,CASSAVTEAFF
TRBJ2-7,-,TRBD2,TRBV25-1,TGTGCCAGCAGTCTAGGACTAGCGGGAGTCTACGAGCAGTACTTC,CASSLGLAGVYEQYF
TRBJ2-7,-,TRBD2,TRBV14,TGTGCCAGCAGCCTCCATCCGGGACTAGGGATCGACGAGCAGTACTTC,CASSLHPGLGIDEQYF
TRBJ1-2,-,TRBD1,TRBV6-1,TGTGCCAGCAGTGACCTGACAGGGAGAAGTGGCTACACCTTC,CASSDLTGRSGYTF
TRBJ1-6,-,-,TRBV4-3,TGCGCCAGCAGCCAAGACTCTCCAGGGGCTTTAAGGTCACCCCTCCACTTT,CASSQDSPGALRSPLHF
TRBJ2-1,-,TRBD2,TRBV9,TGTGCCAGCAGGGTCTCGACTAGCGGGAAGAGCTCCTACAATGAGCAGTTCTTC,CASRVSTSGKSSYNEQFF
TRBJ2-1,-,TRBD1,TRBV7-9,TGTGCCAGCAGCTTGAGGACAGGGGGCCAGAATGAGCAGTTCTTC,CASSLRTGGQNEQFF
TRBJ1-6,-,-,TRBV5-6,TGTGCCAGCAGCTTGGACGGTTCACCCCTCCACTTT,CASSLDGSPLHF
TRBJ2-5,-,TRBD2,TRBV7-9,TGTGCCAGCAGCCCATCTGGGACTAGCGTTACCGAGACCCAGTACTTC,CASSPSGTSVTETQYF
TRBJ1-2,once,TRBD1,TRBV3-1/TRBV3-2,TGTGCCAGCAGCCAATCGGACAGGGCCTATGGCTACACCTTC,CASSQSDRAYGYTF
TRBJ2-1,-,TRBD2,TRBV29-1,TGCAGCGTGAGACTAGCGGGGGGGCCGGGCAATGAGCAGTTCTTC,CSVRLAGGPGNEQFF
TRBJ2-1,-,-,TRBV7-9,TGTGCCAGCAATTCAGGGCAGATTTACAATGAGCAGTTCTTC,CASNSGQIYNEQFF
TRBJ1-4,-,-,TRBV12-5,TGTGCTAGTGGTTTGGACAAGACCTTCGGGACAACTAATGAAAAACTGTTTTTT,CASGLDKTFGTTNEKLFF
TRBJ1-2,-,-,TRBV4-1,TGCGCCAGCAGCCATACACCGACAGAGAACTATGGCTACACCTTC,CASSHTPTENYGYTF
TRBJ2-6,-,-,TRBV29-1,TGCAGCGTCACGTACAGGTTCTCTGGGGCCAACGTCCTGACTTTC,CSVTYRFSGANVLTF
TRBJ2-1,once,TRBD2,TRBV19,TGTGCCAGTAGTAAAAGTGGGGCGGGAGGGAAGGTTGAGCAGTTCTTC,CASSKSGAGGKVEQFF
TRBJ2-3,-,TRBD2,TRBV28,TGTGCCAGCAGTTTACCCCCGGGACTAGCGGGAGGCCCAACAGATACGCAGTATTTT,CASSLPPGLAGGPTDTQYF
TRBJ1-2,-,TRBD1,TRBV28,TGTGCCAGCAGATCTGGACAGGCCAAGGTGGGCTACACCTTC,CASRSGQAKVGYTF
TRBJ1-2,-,TRBD1,TRBV12-5,TGTGCTAGTGGTTCCGGGACAGGGGTAGACGGCTACACCTTC,CASGSGTGVDGYTF
TRBJ2-7,-,TRBD1,TRBV2,TGTGCCAGCAGGGGACAGGGGTACGAGCAGTACTTC,CASRGQGYEQYF
TRBJ1-6,-,-,TRBV2,TGTGCCAGCAGGGTTGCTAGTCGAAATTCACCCCTCCACTTT,CASRVASRNSPLHF
TRBJ2-7,-,TRBD1,TRBV6-5,TGTGCCAGCAACGGACAGGGGGTGGGCGAGCAGTACTTC,CASNGQGVGEQYF